Shown below are 2 T cell receptor beta chains from a single sample sequenced in a study of cytotoxic CD8 clonotypes in ibrutinib-treated CLL (dated by TCRdb to the early 2020s). The time point label on this specimen signifies: approximately 25 months on ibrutinib. Libraries were made using the immunoSEQ multiplex PCR assay. As stored in TCRdb, this immuneACCESS dataset retains in-frame rearrangements with V and J assigned. A fraction of the clones does not appear; measured against another copy, unresolved V genes explain less than half of the discrepancy, and the remainder lacks a known reason. The sample profile shows roughly 250,000 clones; roughly 74% of them were found once. In total, the top ten clones hold just over 15% of the sample. The sample in question was PBMCs, obtained after 24 months of ibrutinib treatment. Receptors were obtained from a human donor with chronic lymphocytic leukemia.

This clone occurred a few times. The V call is TRBV2, the J call TRBJ2-1; TRBD2 matches 9 bases. With V trimmed by 3 bases and J by 8 bases, 5 bases remained unmatched. CDR3 length: 14 amino acids. Germline V gene lookup returns CDR1 SNHLY and CDR2 FYNNEI. CDR3 in amino acids: CASSESAGGYEQFF. Here the CDR3 DNA reads TGTGCCAGCAGTGAGTCAGCGGGAGGATATGAGCAGTTCTTC.

V and J are TRBV5-1 and TRBJ2-1, with 11 bases fitting TRBD1. The germline CDR1 and CDR2 sequences are SGHRS and YFSETQ. This CDR3 has 15 residues. With 0 bases clipped from V and 6 bases from J, the junction kept 2 bases outside the gene matches. The CDR3 is CASSLAGQGGNEQFF. The CDR3 DNA reads TGCGCCAGCAGCTTGGCGGGACAGGGGGGCAATGAGCAGTTCTTC.